A selection of T cell receptor beta chains follows, all from one sample in a study of blood T cell repertoires in COVID-19. Generated by immunoSEQ multiplex PCR, the TCRdb table keeps only in-frame clones and is missing some. Of 87,000 or so clones in the sample, around 81% are singletons; the top ten hold more than 2%. The sample was peripheral blood. Source of these receptors: an older woman with acute or convalescent COVID-19. Both conserved end residues are part of each CDR3. Fields, in order: V gene, J gene, CDR3 protein.

TRBV9	TRBJ1-2	CASSVARDRVHYGYTF
TRBV7-9	TRBJ1-6	CASTDPGFNSPLHF
TRBV10-2	TRBJ2-5	CASVNTGLAETQYF
TRBV11-3	TRBJ2-7	CASTGDRGPREQYF
TRBV5-1	TRBJ2-7	CASSRPGQLDEQYF
TRBV19	TRBJ1-1	CASSLQGASTEAFF
TRBV5-4	TRBJ1-1	CASSSSTGTGVGTEAFF
TRBV2	TRBJ2-1	CAIRRRDRPIYNEQFF
TRBV19	TRBJ1-5	CATRGGPASNQPQHF
TRBV5-4	TRBJ2-1	CASSPRLAGGQEQFF
TRBV3-1/TRBV3-2	TRBJ1-2	CASSQENGRGRYGYTF
TRBV6-6	TRBJ1-1	CASTQGSRNTEAFF
TRBV15	TRBJ1-1	CATSGFRTNTEAFF
TRBV7-9	TRBJ2-3	CASSLGGLSTDTQYF
TRBV4-1	TRBJ1-4	CASKEGPTNEKLFF
TRBV20-1	TRBJ1-5	CSANGVDSQHF
TRBV29-1	TRBJ1-5	CSVLPGANQPQHF
TRBV29-1	TRBJ1-4	CSADSNEKLFF
TRBV10-3	TRBJ1-2	CATGQVDGYTF
TRBV4-1	TRBJ1-6	CASRSSEGSPLHF
TRBV27	TRBJ1-1	CASKALGPKHTEAFF
TRBV12-3/TRBV12-4	TRBJ1-2	CASSATARYTF
TRBV18	TRBJ1-5	CASSPDRNQPQHF
TRBV2	TRBJ1-1	CASTPQMNTEAFF
TRBV12-3/TRBV12-4	TRBJ1-3	CAVYRGSGNTIYF
TRBV5-1	TRBJ1-2	CASSLRAPGDGYTF
TRBV10-1	TRBJ1-5	CASSDRGQNQPQHF
TRBV6-5	TRBJ1-2	CASTSTGYGYTF
TRBV10-2	TRBJ2-5	CASSEGLQETQYF
TRBV4-2	TRBJ1-5	CASSQDWEQPQHF
TRBV6-5	TRBJ1-2	CASSPREAAYYGYTF
TRBV4-1	TRBJ2-2	CASSQDRLAGGNGELFF
TRBV6-4	TRBJ2-3	CASSEEGSGSTQYF
TRBV2	TRBJ1-1	CASSEYEGENTEAFF
TRBV10-3	TRBJ2-3	CAISSAGGTDTQYF
TRBV6-5	TRBJ1-2	CASTDEGIRYTF
TRBV5-4	TRBJ2-3	CASSLRTSGDTDTQYF
TRBV10-3	TRBJ2-1	CAISSDRGNYNEQFF
TRBV6-5	TRBJ1-4	CASRGGSEKLFF
TRBV2	TRBJ1-4	CASIEARQGASIGGKLFF
TRBV30	TRBJ2-3	CAATGWPHTDTQYF
TRBV4-1	TRBJ1-1	CASSQAGGASEAFF
TRBV6-5	TRBJ2-7	CASTYYYEQYF
TRBV18	TRBJ1-1	CASSLKQLAGGVRVSEAFF
TRBV30	TRBJ2-1	CAWGTYNEQFF
TRBV4-2	TRBJ1-2	CASSQDSGPNYGYTF
TRBV5-1	TRBJ1-1	CASSFQGEGTEAFF
TRBV15	TRBJ1-1	CATSRGGREVTEAFF
TRBV14	TRBJ1-2	CASSQDDSYGYTF
TRBV6-1	TRBJ1-2	CASSEPPWDRGVYGYTF
TRBV5-6	TRBJ2-3	CASSLGLLSTDTQYF
TRBV3-1/TRBV3-2	TRBJ2-3	CASSQDSGGTDTQYF
TRBV6-5	TRBJ2-3	CASQVDFSTDTQYF
TRBV7-3	TRBJ1-4	CASSLSSGATNEKLFF
TRBV5-1	TRBJ2-3	CASSLGSGGLAGTDTQYF
TRBV19	TRBJ2-2	CATRGTSGNTGELFF
TRBV6-5	TRBJ1-2	CASSPGGYYGYTF
TRBV6-4	TRBJ2-1	CASSEAPQGFSNEQFF
TRBV30	TRBJ1-1	CAWSDRGWSTEAFF
TRBV7-3	TRBJ1-1	CASSYTQGAEAFF